These 8 T cell receptor beta chains were all obtained from the same sample, sequenced in a study of T cell repertoires in ileal Crohn's disease (dated by TCRdb to the late 2010s). Library construction relied on the immunoSEQ multiplex PCR assay. The table comes from immuneACCESS by way of TCRdb, which keeps in-frame sequences with V and J called. Part of the clones is missing from these tables; in studies checked, under half for an unresolved V gene and the rest for unknown reasons. The sample has about 4,500 clones on record, more than 70% of them singletons. The ten top clones hold around 17% of the sample. Sequenced: ileal tissue. The receptors derive from an adult with Crohn's disease.

V is TRBV28 and J is TRBJ2-2; no definite D call. This CDR3 is 15 amino acids long. V was shortened by 11 bases and J by 0 bases, with 16 bases between the two germline ends. Germline V lookup: CDR1 MDHEN, CDR2 SYDVKM. The CDR3, as DNA: TGTGCCTGCTCCTACGGCAGCGCGAACACCGGGGAGCTGTTTTTT. As protein: CACSYGSANTGELFF.

V usage is TRBV28 and J usage is TRBJ2-7; tentatively, D is TRBD1 (7 bases). This CDR3 is built from 16 residues. The V gene's germline CDR1 is MDHEN and CDR2 SYDVKM. V lost 7 bases, J lost 3 bases, and 22 bases lay in between. CDR3 DNA: TGTGCCAGCATCCAGGGGGGAGTCGAAGGGGGCTACGAGCAGTACTTC. Protein: CASIQGGVEGGYEQYF.

The chain has TRBV18 and TRBJ1-1; tentative D call: TRBD1 (6 bases). V was shortened by 0 bases and J by 10 bases, with 12 bases between the two germline ends. Germline V gives CDR1 KGHSH, CDR2 LQKENI. CDR3 size: 13 residues. Here the CDR3 DNA reads TGTGCCAGCTCACCACCCGGACAGCCTGGAGCTTTCTTT. Translated, it gives CASSPPGQPGAFF.

This CDR3 reads CASSQSGTGNSPLHF. Here the CDR3 DNA reads TGCGCCAGCAGCCAGTCCGGGACAGGCAATTCACCCCTCCACTTT. J is TRBJ1-6 and V is TRBV4-3; the match to TRBD1 covers 8 bases. The CDR3 is 15 residues long. Trimming took 3 bases from V and 7 from J; bases not matched to a gene: 5. The germline V gene has CDR1 LGHNA and CDR2 YSLEER.

The CDR3 DNA sequence: TGTGCCAGCAGCCACGGACAGGTTATGGCTGAGCAGTTCTTC. It specifies CASSHGQVMAEQFF. V gene TRBV14 combines with J gene TRBJ2-1; TRBD1 aligns across 7 bases. The CDR3 sequence is 14 residues long. From germline, CDR1 is SGHDN and CDR2 FVKESK. Unmatched junction bases numbered 8, after V lost 3 bases and J lost 9 bases.

The V call is TRBV10-3, the J call TRBJ2-5; TRBD2 aligns across 8 bases. Germline values: CDR1 ENHRY, CDR2 SYGVKD. J lost 5 bases, V lost 4 bases, and 9 bases had no gene match. The CDR3 contains 15 residues. CDR3 in amino acids: CAISGPGLGYETQYF. Here the CDR3 DNA reads TGTGCCATCAGTGGTCCGGGACTAGGCTACGAGACCCAGTACTTC.

This chain connects TRBV6-6 to TRBJ2-7; maybe TRBD2 (5 bases). The V end was cut by 4 bases, the J end by 5 bases, with 15 bases between. Germline-derived CDR1 and CDR2 are MNHNY and SVGAGI (reference sequence). The CDR3 extends over 14 amino acids. CDR3 sequence: CASSSSLVGDEQYF. DNA for the CDR3: TGTGCCAGCAGTTCTAGCCTAGTCGGCGACGAGCAGTACTTC.

This clone was seen just once. The chain has TRBV30 and TRBJ2-7; TRBD2 might be the D (5 bases). The V and J ends lost 3 bases and 5 bases respectively, with 20 bases between them. The CDR3 has 15 amino acids. Germline lookup yields CDR1 GTSNPN and CDR2 SVGIG (reference sequence). The CDR3 nucleotides read TGTGCCTGGAGCCGCCGACTAACGACGTTTAACGAGCAGTACTTC. It codes for CAWSRRLTTFNEQYF.